This T cell receptor (beta chain) appears in the sequencing data of a study of cytomegalovirus exposure and HLA in healthy donors. The study, taken as a whole, reports: In a later analysis, a missense DCLRE1C variant was linked to TCR beta V- and J-gene trimming.

PCR was performed using 60 Vbeta and 13 Jbeta primers. TCRdb keeps only in-frame clones here, not all; method: immunoSEQ multiplex PCR. The sample comprises 75,000 to 95,000 clones, around four fifths of which are singletons, and 5.6% rests with the top ten. Concerning this clone: Its specificity is not known.

V was trimmed by 7 bases and J by 4 bases, leaving 20 bases between them. The CDR3 runs 15 residues. Germline V lookup: CDR1 SQVTM, CDR2 ANQGSEA. The rearrangement links TRBV29-1 to TRBJ2-1, with D tentatively TRBD2 (7 bases). The sequence came from a woman younger than 35 in good health and CMV-seropositive. Sequencing was done on a sample of PBMCs. The CDR3 here is CSAPTGGSTYNEQFF. The CDR3 DNA sequence: TGCAGCGCACCTACGGGGGGCAGTACTTACAATGAGCAGTTCTTC.